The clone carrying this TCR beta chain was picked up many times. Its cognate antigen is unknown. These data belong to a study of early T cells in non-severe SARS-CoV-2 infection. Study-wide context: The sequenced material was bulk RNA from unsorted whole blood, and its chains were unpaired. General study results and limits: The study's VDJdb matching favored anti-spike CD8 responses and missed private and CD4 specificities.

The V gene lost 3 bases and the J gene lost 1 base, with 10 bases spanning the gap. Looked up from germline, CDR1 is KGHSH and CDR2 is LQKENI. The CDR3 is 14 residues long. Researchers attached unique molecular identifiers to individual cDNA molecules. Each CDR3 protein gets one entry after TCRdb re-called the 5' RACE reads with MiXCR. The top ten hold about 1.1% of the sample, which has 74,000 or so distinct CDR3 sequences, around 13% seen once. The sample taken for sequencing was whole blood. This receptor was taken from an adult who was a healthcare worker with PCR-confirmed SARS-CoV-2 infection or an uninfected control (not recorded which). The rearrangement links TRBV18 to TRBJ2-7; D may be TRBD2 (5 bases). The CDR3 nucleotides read TGTGCCAGCTCACCCCCCCAGCGGTCCTACGAGCAGTACTTC. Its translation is CASSPPQRSYEQYF.